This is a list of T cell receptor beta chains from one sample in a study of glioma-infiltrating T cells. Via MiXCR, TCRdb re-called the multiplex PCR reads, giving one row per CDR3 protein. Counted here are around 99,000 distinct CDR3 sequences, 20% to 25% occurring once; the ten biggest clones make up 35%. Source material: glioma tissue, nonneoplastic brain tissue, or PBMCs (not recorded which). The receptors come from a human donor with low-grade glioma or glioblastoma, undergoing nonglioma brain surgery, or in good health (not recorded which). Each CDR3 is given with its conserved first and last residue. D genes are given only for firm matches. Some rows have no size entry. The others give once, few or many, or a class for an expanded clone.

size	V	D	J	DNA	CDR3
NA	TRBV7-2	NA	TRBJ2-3	TGCACCAGCCATGGGGTGAGAGATACGCAGTATTTT	CTSHGVRDTQYF
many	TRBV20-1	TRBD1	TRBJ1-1	TGCAGTGCTAGTGACAGGGGGCTTGAAGCTTTCTTT	CSASDRGLEAFF
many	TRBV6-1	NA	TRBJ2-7	TGTGCCAGTTCTAGCCGGGGGACCCCCTACGAGCAGTACTTC	CASSSRGTPYEQYF
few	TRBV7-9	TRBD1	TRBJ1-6	TGTGCCAGCAGCCCTGTAGACAGGGGGAATTCACCCCTCCACTTT	CASSPVDRGNSPLHF
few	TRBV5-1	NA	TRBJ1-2	TGCGCCAGCGCCGGGGGTGGGGGAAACTATGGCTACACCTTC	CASAGGGGNYGYTF
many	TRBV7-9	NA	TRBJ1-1	TGTGCCAGCAGCTCCTCCGGCACTGAAGCTTTCTTT	CASSSSGTEAFF
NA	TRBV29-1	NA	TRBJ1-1	TGCAGCGTGCGAGCCGAAAGACTGAACACTGAATCTTTCTTT	CSVRAERLNTESFF
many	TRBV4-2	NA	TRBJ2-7	TGTGCCAGCAGCGCAGCCTACGAGCAGTACTTC	CASSAAYEQYF
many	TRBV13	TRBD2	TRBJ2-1	TGTGCCAGCACCTACCTTAGCGGGTCCGACAATGAGCAGTTCTTC	CASTYLSGSDNEQFF
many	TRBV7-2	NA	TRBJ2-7	TGTGCCAGCAGCGTATCCCCTATGGACTACTACGAGCAGTACTTC	CASSVSPMDYYEQYF
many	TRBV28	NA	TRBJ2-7	TGTGCCAGCAGTTTAAGAGCGAGAGAGCAGTACTTC	CASSLRAREQYF
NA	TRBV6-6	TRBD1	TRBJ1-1	TGTGCCAGCAGTTACTCACGGACAGGGGGCACTGAAGCTTTCTTT	CASSYSRTGGTEAFF
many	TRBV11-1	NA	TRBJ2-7	TGTGCCAGCAGCTTAGGGGACTTCTACGAGCAGTACTTC	CASSLGDFYEQYF
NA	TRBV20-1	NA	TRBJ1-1	TGCAGTGCTAGAGATCAACAAGCTTTCTTT	CSARDQQAFF
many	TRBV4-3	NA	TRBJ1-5	TGCGCCAGCAGCCAAGAATTGTGGAGTTATAGCAATCAGCCCCAGCATTTT	CASSQELWSYSNQPQHF
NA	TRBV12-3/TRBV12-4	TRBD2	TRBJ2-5	TGTGCCAGCAGTCGTGGACTAGCGGGGACGGGAGAGACCCAGTACTTC	CASSRGLAGTGETQYF
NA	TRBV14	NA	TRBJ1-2	TGTGCCAGCAGCCAAACCGGAGGTGGCTATGGCTACACCTTC	CASSQTGGGYGYTF